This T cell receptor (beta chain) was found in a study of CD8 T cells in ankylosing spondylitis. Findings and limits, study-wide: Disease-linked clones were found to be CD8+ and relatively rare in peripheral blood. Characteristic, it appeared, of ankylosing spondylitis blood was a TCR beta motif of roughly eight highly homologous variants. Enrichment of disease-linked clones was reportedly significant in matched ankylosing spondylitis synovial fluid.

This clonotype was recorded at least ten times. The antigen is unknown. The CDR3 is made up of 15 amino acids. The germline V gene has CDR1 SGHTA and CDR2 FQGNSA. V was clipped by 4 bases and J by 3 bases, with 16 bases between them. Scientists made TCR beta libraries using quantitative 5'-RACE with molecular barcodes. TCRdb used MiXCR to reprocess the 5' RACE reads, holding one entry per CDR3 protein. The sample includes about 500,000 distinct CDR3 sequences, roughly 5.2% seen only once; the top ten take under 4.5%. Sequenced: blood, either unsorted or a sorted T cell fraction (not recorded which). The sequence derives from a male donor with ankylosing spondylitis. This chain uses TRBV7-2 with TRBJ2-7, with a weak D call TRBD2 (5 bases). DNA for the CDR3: TGTGCCAGCAGCTCCCTGTCACGGGGTAACTACGAGCAGTACTTC. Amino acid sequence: CASSSLSRGNYEQYF.